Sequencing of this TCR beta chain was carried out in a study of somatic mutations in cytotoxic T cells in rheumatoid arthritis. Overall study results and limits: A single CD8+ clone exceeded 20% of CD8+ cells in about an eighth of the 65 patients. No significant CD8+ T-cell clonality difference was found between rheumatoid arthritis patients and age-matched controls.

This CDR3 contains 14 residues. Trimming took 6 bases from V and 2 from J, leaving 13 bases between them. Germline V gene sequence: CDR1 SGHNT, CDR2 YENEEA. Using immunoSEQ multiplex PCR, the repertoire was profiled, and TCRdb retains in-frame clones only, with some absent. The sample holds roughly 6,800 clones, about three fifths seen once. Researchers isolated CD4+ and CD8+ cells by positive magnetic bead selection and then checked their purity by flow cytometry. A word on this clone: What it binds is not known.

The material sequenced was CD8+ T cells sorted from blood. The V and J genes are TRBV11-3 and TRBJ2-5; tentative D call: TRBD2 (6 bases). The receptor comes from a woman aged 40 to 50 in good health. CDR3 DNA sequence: TGTGCCAGCAGTTCGATCGGGACTCAAGAGACCCAGTACTTC. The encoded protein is CASSSIGTQETQYF.